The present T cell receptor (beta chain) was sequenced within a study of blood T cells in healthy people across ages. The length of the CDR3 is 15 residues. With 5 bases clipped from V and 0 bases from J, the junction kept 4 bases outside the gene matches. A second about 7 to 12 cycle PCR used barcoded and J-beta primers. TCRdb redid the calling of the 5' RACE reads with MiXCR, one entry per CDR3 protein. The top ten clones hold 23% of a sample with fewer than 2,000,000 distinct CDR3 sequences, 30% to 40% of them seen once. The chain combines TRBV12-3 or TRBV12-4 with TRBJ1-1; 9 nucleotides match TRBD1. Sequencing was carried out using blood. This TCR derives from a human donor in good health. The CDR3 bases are TGTGCCAGCAGTAACCGGGACAGGGTGAACACTGAAGCTTTCTTT. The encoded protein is CASSNRDRVNTEAFF.